Presented here are 4 T cell receptor beta chains from one specimen sequenced in a study of cytomegalovirus exposure and HLA in healthy donors. The repertoire was sequenced with immunoSEQ multiplex PCR; TCRdb's copy has only in-frame clones and lacks some. The table records 70,000 or so clones, around 94% of them present only once. Specimen: PBMCs. The origin of the receptors is a man between 18 and 29 years old in good health and CMV-seropositive.

The chain has TRBV28 and TRBJ2-1, with TRBD2 as a possible D gene (10 bases). Germline CDR1 MDHEN, CDR2 SYDVKM. This CDR3 region has 19 residues. The V end was cut by 6 bases, the J end by 6 bases, with 30 bases between. The CDR3 sequence: CASRPRTGEASGSGNEQFF. The CDR3 region has the DNA TGTGCCAGCAGACCCCGGACAGGGGAGGCTAGCGGGAGCGGCAATGAGCAGTTCTTC. Variable domain in full (rest from reference TRBV28 and TRBJ2-1): DVKVTQSSRYLVKRTGEKVFLECVQDMDHENMFWYRQDPGLGLRLIYFSYDVKMKEKGDIPEGYSVSREKKERFSLILESASTNQTSMYLCASRPRTGEASGSGNEQFFGPGTRLTVL.

The table lists this clone with a count of one. The V gene is TRBV28, the J gene TRBJ1-5, with TRBD1 as a possible D gene (5 bases). This CDR3 is 15 amino acids long. V lost 7 bases, J lost 0 bases, and 13 bases lay in between. CDR1 is MDHEN, CDR2 SYDVKM, per germline. CDR3 in amino acids: CASKLRTNSNQPQHF. The CDR3 DNA follows: TGTGCCAGCAAACTGCGGACAAATAGCAATCAGCCCCAGCATTTT.

The chain combines TRBV5-6 with TRBJ1-2; 10 nucleotides agree with TRBD1. Trimming cost V 4 bases and J 9 bases; bases outside gene matches: 12. The length of the CDR3 is 15 residues. Germline assignment: CDR1 SGHDT and CDR2 YYEEEE. The CDR3 nucleotides read TGTGCCAGCAGCCAGTGGACAGGGGGAACATTTAGCTACACCTTC. This codes for CASSQWTGGTFSYTF.

The chain combines TRBV19 with TRBJ1-3; D remains unclear. Germline values: CDR1 LNHDA, CDR2 SQIVND (reference sequence). CDR3 length equals 15 residues. Deletions cut 8 bases from V and 0 bases from J, with 14 bases between. The CDR3 loop reads CASPTACHSGNTIYF. Here the CDR3 DNA reads TGTGCCAGTCCAACAGCCTGCCACTCTGGAAACACCATATATTTT.